The T cell receptor (beta chain) under discussion was sequenced for a study of CD8 T cells in ankylosing spondylitis. Study-level results: Previous work reported some of these motif variants in the synovial fluid and blood of reactive arthritis. Clones linked with disease were CD8+ and fairly uncommon in the peripheral blood. Disease-linked clones reportedly showed significant enrichment in matched ankylosing spondylitis synovial fluid.

Preparation of TCR beta libraries was done by quantitative 5'-RACE with molecular barcodes. MiXCR, applied by TCRdb to the 5' RACE reads, yields one record per CDR3 protein. This table has under 250,000 distinct CDR3 sequences, more than 25% appearing once. A few counts support this clonotype. Its antigen is undetermined. The receptor comes from a male donor with ankylosing spondylitis or in good health (not recorded which). The sample comprised blood, either unsorted or a sorted T cell fraction (not recorded which).

Here the CDR3 DNA reads TGCGCCAGCAGCTCCCACAGGGGCTATATCTCTGAAGCTTTCTTT. Translated, it gives CASSSHRGYISEAFF. The V and J genes are TRBV5-1 and TRBJ1-1; 7 bases line up with TRBD1. Per the germline V gene, CDR1 is SGHRS and CDR2 is YFSETQ. The CDR3 consists of 15 residues. Trimming took 3 bases from V and 6 from J; bases not matched to a gene: 11.